This entry features one TCR beta chain sequence. Treatment here: some 19 received Ad26.COV2.S at low or high dose, single or two shots; about 5 received placebo; per-sample allocation not given. Following the first vaccine or placebo injection, samples were taken on day 63. Measured with immunoSEQ multiplex PCR; TCRdb has only the in-frame clones, and not every one. The data contain some 500,000 clones, roughly nine tenths of them singletons. The germline V gene encodes CDR1 LGHNA and CDR2 YNFKEQ. The CDR3 is made up of 15 amino acids. Trimming removed 3 bases at V and 1 base at J, with 11 bases between. The entry originates in a study of Ad26.COV2.S vaccination and SARS-CoV-2 variants.

Here the sequenced sample was peripheral blood, taken in a trial of Ad26.COV2.S vaccine versus placebo. V and J are TRBV4-2 and TRBJ2-3, with TRBD2 as a possible D gene (6 bases). The sequence derives from a person between 18 and 65 years old who received the Ad26.COV2.S COVID-19 vaccine or a placebo. This CDR3 is CASSQPEGGTDTQYF. The CDR3 DNA follows: TGTGCCAGCAGCCAGCCGGAGGGCGGCACAGATACGCAGTATTTT.